This T cell receptor (beta chain) comes out of a study of identical twins. About this clonotype itself: Its specificity is not known.

Regarding the study as a whole: Partial confounding of zero-insertion analyses by invariant MAIT and iNKT cells was possible.

The V gene's germline CDR1 is SGHVS and CDR2 FNYEAQ. The CDR3 runs 18 residues. The ends lost 1 base at V and 3 bases at J; junction bases unmatched: 13. TCRdb itself ran the 5' RACE reads through MiXCR, one entry per CDR3 protein. This sample has approximately 500,000 distinct CDR3 sequences; approximately 24% occur once, and the top ten carry 2.9%. This sample was also put to use in a study of T cells expressing NK-cell markers.

Sequencing was carried out using CD4+ T cells sorted from blood. The TCR sequence derives from a woman aged 18 to 35 in good health. The chain uses TRBV7-6 and TRBJ2-7; 9 bases are a match to TRBD2. The CDR3 region has the DNA TGTGCCAGCAGCTTAGTTGGTAGCGGGAGAAAAATTGTCTACGAGCAGTACTTC. Its translation is CASSLVGSGRKIVYEQYF.